The 18 T cell receptor beta chains in this list originate from one sample, sequenced in a study of cytomegalovirus exposure and HLA in healthy donors (dated by TCRdb to about 2017). Library preparation employed the immunoSEQ multiplex PCR assay. For the multiplex PCR, a mixture combining 60 forward primers for TCR Vbeta segments and 13 reverse primers for TCR Jbeta segments was used. TCRdb's version of the immuneACCESS table is confined to in-frame rearrangements and falls short of the full clone set. An unresolved V gene accounts for under half of the shortfall where checked; the remainder is of unknown origin. The sample has approximately 100,000 clones on record, around 80% of them singletons. Less than 1.5% of the sample belongs to the ten largest clones. The sequenced sample consisted of PBMCs. The receptors were sampled from a man in his forties in good health and CMV-seronegative.

The genes are TRBV4-1 and TRBJ2-7, with 9 bases fitting TRBD2. CDR1 MGHRA and CDR2 YSYEKL come from the germline V gene. The CDR3 totals 15 residues. The ends lost 0 bases at V and 6 bases at J; junction bases unmatched: 6. The CDR3 sequence is CASSQEPSGVREQYF. For the CDR3, the DNA is TGCGCCAGCAGCCAAGAGCCTAGCGGGGTTCGCGAGCAGTACTTC.

The chain combines TRBV2 with TRBJ2-5, with D unclear. The germline V and J ends were trimmed by 5 bases and 4 bases, with 5 bases remaining between them. The CDR3 spans 11 residues. In germline, CDR1 is SNHLY, CDR2 FYNNEI. CDR3 loop: CASSPTETQYF. For the CDR3, the DNA is TGTGCCAGCAGTCCTACAGAGACCCAGTACTTC.

The chain employs TRBV5-1 and TRBJ1-1; 8 bases agree with TRBD1. Losses at the gene ends were 5 bases for V and 0 bases for J; bases not matched to a gene: 3. This CDR3 has 14 amino acids. CDR1 and CDR2 from the germline V gene are SGHRS and YFSETQ. The CDR3 here is CASRLTGVNTEAFF. The CDR3 nucleotides read TGCGCCAGCAGATTGACAGGGGTGAACACTGAAGCTTTCTTT.

The chain combines TRBV7-9 with TRBJ2-7; D is possibly TRBD2 (5 bases). Germline CDR1 and CDR2: SEHNR and FQNEAQ (reference sequence). This CDR3 contains 11 residues. V was cut by 5 bases and J by 3 bases, with 5 bases left in between. As DNA, the CDR3 is TGTGCCAGCAGCCGGGGCTACGAGCAGTACTTC. Protein sequence: CASSRGYEQYF.

The chain recombines TRBV13 with TRBJ2-1, with D possibly being TRBD1 (6 bases). Deletions cut 8 bases from V and 5 bases from J, with 16 bases between. There are 14 residues in the CDR3. Germline V gives CDR1 PRHDT, CDR2 FYEKMQ (reference sequence). The CDR3 DNA is TGTGCCAGCCGCGGGCAGGGGCGACACAATGAGCAGTTCTTC. This gives the protein CASRGQGRHNEQFF. Looking up the rest from reference TRBV13 and TRBJ2-1 gives the full variable domain: AAGVIQSPRHLIKEKRETATLKCYPIPRHDTVYWYQQGPGQDPQFLISFYEKMQSDKGSIPDRFSAQQFSDYHSELNMSSLELGDSALYFCASRGQGRHNEQFFGPGTRLTVL.

The count of this clone is one. The chain is built from TRBV19 and TRBJ2-3; TRBD1 is a possible D gene (5 bases). V lost 1 base and J lost 5, with 16 bases in between. The CDR3 totals 16 residues. The germline V gene has CDR1 LNHDA and CDR2 SQIVND (reference sequence). CDR3 loop: CASSIGGRTREDTQYF. CDR3 DNA sequence: TGTGCCAGTAGTATAGGCGGACGGACCAGGGAAGATACGCAGTATTTT.

The chain carries TRBV19 and TRBJ2-7; 8 bases agree with TRBD1. With 6 bases clipped from V and 3 bases from J, the junction kept 7 bases outside the gene matches. Germline loops: CDR1 LNHDA, CDR2 SQIVND (reference sequence). The CDR3 consists of 14 residues. CDR3 region: CASRQTGDSYEQYF. The CDR3 nucleotides are TGTGCCAGTAGACAGACAGGGGATAGCTACGAGCAGTACTTC.

The CDR3 DNA is TGTGCCAGCAGTTTAAGGAGCGGCCTTTACGAGCAGTACTTC. The encoded protein is CASSLRSGLYEQYF. The rearrangement uses TRBV27 and TRBJ2-7; the D gene is possibly TRBD2 (5 bases). The CDR3 runs to 14 residues. V was trimmed by 2 bases and J by 4 bases, leaving 12 bases between them. Germline lookup yields CDR1 MNHEY and CDR2 SMNVEV (reference sequence).

This clone was counted once. The chain couples TRBV5-1 to TRBJ1-2; the D gene is possibly TRBD1 (5 bases). Germline loops: CDR1 SGHRS, CDR2 YFSETQ. This CDR3 has 15 amino acids. Trimming removed 3 bases at V and 5 bases at J, with 17 bases between. The CDR3 region is CASSYTGPSGYGYTF. The CDR3 DNA reads TGCGCCAGCAGCTATACAGGTCCGAGCGGGTATGGCTACACCTTC. The variable domain in full, completed from reference TRBV5-1 and TRBJ1-2, reads KAGVTQTPRYLIKTRGQQVTLSCSPISGHRSVSWYQQTPGQGLQFLFEYFSETQRNKGNFPGRFSGRQFSNSRSEMNVSTLELGDSALYLCASSYTGPSGYGYTFGSGTRLTVV.

The chain couples TRBV5-1 to TRBJ2-6; no clear D gene. Trimming took off 0 bases at V and 2 bases at J, with 3 bases between the two ends. The germline V gene encodes CDR1 SGHRS and CDR2 YFSETQ. The CDR3 has 14 residues. The CDR3 is CASSLGTGANVLTF. DNA for the CDR3: TGCGCCAGCAGCTTGGGTACTGGGGCCAACGTCCTGACTTTC.

A note on this clone: The same CDR3 also results from other DNA sequences found in this sample. The gene calls are TRBV18 and TRBJ2-5; D possibly corresponds to TRBD1 (5 bases). Germline CDR1 and CDR2: KGHSH and LQKENI. The CDR3 extends over 13 amino acids. The ends were cut back, 3 bases at V and 2 bases at J, with 7 bases in the middle. The CDR3 nucleotides read TGTGCCAGCTCACCGGGGCAACAAGAGACCCAGTACTTC. Translation: CASSPGQQETQYF.

The CDR3 is CASSGTGRRYGYTF. In DNA form, the CDR3 reads TGTGCCAGCAGCGGGACAGGGAGGCGCTATGGCTACACCTTC. This rearrangement joins TRBV2 to TRBJ1-2; TRBD1 matches at 9 bases. Trimming cost V 6 bases and J 4 bases; bases outside gene matches: 6. The CDR3 extends over 14 amino acids. CDR1 SNHLY and CDR2 FYNNEI come from the germline V gene.

This chain joins TRBV7-2 and TRBJ2-5; tentative D call: TRBD2 (6 bases). V lost 5 bases and J 1 base, leaving 11 bases between the germline ends. The CDR3 sequence is 14 residues long. Germline CDR1 SGHTA, CDR2 FQGNSA. Here the CDR3 DNA reads TGTGCCAGCAGCCGGGAGCGCTTCCAAGAGACCCAGTACTTC. Translated: CASSRERFQETQYF.

The genes are TRBV25-1 and TRBJ2-1; TRBD2 agrees at 12 bases. V lost 4 bases and J lost 6; bases outside the gene matches: 4. Germline CDR1 is MGHDK and CDR2 is SYGVNS. CDR3 length: 15 amino acids. The CDR3 DNA reads TGTGCCAGCAGTGGTTCGACTAGCGGGGGCAATGAGCAGTTCTTC. Translating gives CASSGSTSGGNEQFF. The whole variable domain, filled in from reference TRBV25-1 and TRBJ2-1, reads EADIYQTPRYLVIGTGKKITLECSQTMGHDKMYWYQQDPGMELHLIHYSYGVNSTEKGDLSSESTVSRIRTEHFPLTLESARPSHTSQYLCASSGSTSGGNEQFFGPGTRLTVL.

This rearrangement joins TRBV28 to TRBJ2-5; 9 nucleotides line up with TRBD1. The J call may be mistaken, given a closer DNA end match to TRBJ2-7. This CDR3 comprises 15 residues. Germline V lookup: CDR1 MDHEN, CDR2 SYDVKM. CDR3 protein: CASSLRGTGSYEQYF. CDR3 coding DNA: TGTGCCAGCAGTTTACGAGGGACAGGGTCCTACGAGCAGTACTTC.

The rearrangement links TRBV5-1 to TRBJ1-1, with TRBD1 matching over 8 bases. Germline trimming cut 4 bases from V and 0 bases from J; bases unmatched to any gene: 11. Germline CDR1 and CDR2: SGHRS and YFSETQ. The CDR3 has 17 residues. CDR3 nucleotides: TGCGCCAGCAGCCCCGAGGGGACAGGCATAATGAACACTGAAGCTTTCTTT. The encoded protein is CASSPEGTGIMNTEAFF.

V is TRBV5-4 and J is TRBJ1-2, with 8 positions matching TRBD1. From germline, CDR1 is SGHNT and CDR2 YYREEE (reference sequence). The length of the CDR3 is 15 residues. The V gene end was trimmed by 1 base and the J gene end by 7 bases; junction bases not matched to a gene: 9. The CDR3 DNA sequence: TGTGCCAGCAGCTTGATCCAGGGGGCGCGAAGTGGCTACACCTTC. It specifies CASSLIQGARSGYTF. Full variable domain (missing parts from reference TRBV5-4 and TRBJ1-2): ETGVTQSPTHLIKTRGQQVTLRCSSQSGHNTVSWYQQALGQGPQFIFQYYREEENGRGNFPPRFSGLQFPNYSSELNVNALELDDSALYLCASSLIQGARSGYTFGSGTRLTVV.

The CDR3 DNA reads as TGTGCCAGCTCACCATCGGACAGTCGGGAGCTGTTTTTT. Protein: CASSPSDSRELFF. The rearrangement uses TRBV18 and TRBJ2-2; the D gene is possibly TRBD1 (6 bases). Germline CDR1 KGHSH, CDR2 LQKENI. The germline V and J ends were trimmed by 2 bases and 9 bases, with 10 bases remaining between them. The CDR3 spans 13 residues.